These 5 T cell receptor beta chains were all obtained from the same sample, sequenced in a study of T cell responses to AZD1222 COVID-19 vaccine. Sequenced by immunoSEQ multiplex PCR; TCRdb stores in-frame clones only, minus some. The sample yields some 150,000 clones, approximately 89% seen once. The specimen was peripheral blood, collected on day 0 of AZD1222 vaccination. These receptors were obtained from an adult in good health.

The CDR3: CASSQVLSGNTIYF. CDR3 DNA sequence: TGCGCCAGCAGCCAAGTTCTTTCTGGAAACACCATATATTTT. The chain couples TRBV4-3 to TRBJ1-3; D is unresolved. V lost 1 base to trimming and J lost 1 base, with 5 bases between them. Germline lookup yields CDR1 LGHNA and CDR2 YSLEER. This CDR3 contains 14 residues.

The chain uses TRBV5-1 and TRBJ2-3; 9 positions agree with TRBD2. CDR3 size: 17 residues. The V gene's germline CDR1 is SGHRS and CDR2 YFSETQ. Trimming at V came to 1 base and at J to 2 bases, leaving 8 bases not matched to a gene. The CDR3, as DNA: TGCGCCAGCAGCTTGATCCCGAGCGGGGGGTCCACAGATACGCAGTATTTT. Protein product: CASSLIPSGGSTDTQYF.

The gene calls are TRBV6-2 or TRBV6-3 and TRBJ2-1, with D hard to call. The CDR3 is 14 residues long. The V end lost 2 bases, the J end lost 9 bases, and 14 bases lay between the germline ends. Germline-derived CDR1 and CDR2 are MNHEY and SVGEGT. The DNA of the CDR3 is TGTGCCAGCAGTTACAGGACCTTCACCAGTGAGCAGTTCTTC. This encodes CASSYRTFTSEQFF.

As for this clone: A read error may produce the germline difference seen at one junction end. This rearrangement joins TRBV19 to TRBJ2-5; 9 bases are a match to TRBD2. Germline V gene sequence: CDR1 LNHDA, CDR2 SQIVND (reference sequence). CDR3 length: 16 residues. As DNA, the CDR3 is TGTGCCAGTAGTAATTTAGCGGGAGAACACCAGGAGACCCAGTACTTC. It translates to CASSNLAGEHQETQYF.

J is TRBJ2-7 and V is TRBV5-1; D not certain. The CDR3 loop spans 11 amino acids. The V gene lost 2 bases and the J gene lost 5 bases, with 5 bases spanning the gap. The germline V gene has CDR1 SGHRS and CDR2 YFSETQ. CDR3 sequence: CASSFDNEQYF. The CDR3, as DNA: TGCGCCAGCAGCTTTGATAACGAGCAGTACTTC.